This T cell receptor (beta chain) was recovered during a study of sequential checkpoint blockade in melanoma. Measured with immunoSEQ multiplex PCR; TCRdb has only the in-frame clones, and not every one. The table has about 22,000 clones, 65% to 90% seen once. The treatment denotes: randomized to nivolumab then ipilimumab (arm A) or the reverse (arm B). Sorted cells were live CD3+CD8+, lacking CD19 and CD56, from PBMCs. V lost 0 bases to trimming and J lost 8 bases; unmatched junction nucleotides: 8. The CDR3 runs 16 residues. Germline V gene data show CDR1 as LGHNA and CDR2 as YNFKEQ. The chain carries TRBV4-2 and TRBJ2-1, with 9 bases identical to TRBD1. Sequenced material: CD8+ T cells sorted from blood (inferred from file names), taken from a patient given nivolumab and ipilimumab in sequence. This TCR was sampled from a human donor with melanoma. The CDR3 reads CASSQDQQGAGYEQFF. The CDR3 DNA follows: TGTGCCAGCAGCCAAGATCAACAGGGGGCTGGGTATGAGCAGTTCTTC.